This T cell receptor beta chain was identified in a study of T cells in Graves' hyperthyroidism and ophthalmopathy. This CDR3 comprises 14 residues. Germline V gene data show CDR1 as SNHLY and CDR2 as FYNNEI. V was shortened by 10 bases and J by 0 bases, with 16 bases between the two germline ends. Study outcomes and limitations: A 13 V-J model separated ophthalmopathy from stable hyperthyroidism.

There were TCR beta CDR3 regions amplified from RNA transcripts. First-round RT-PCR of the TCR CDR3 relied on the HTBI primer set. Via MiXCR, TCRdb re-called the multiplex PCR reads, giving one row per CDR3 protein. The sample lists over 300,000 distinct CDR3 sequences, 12% to 15% occurring once. Patients with uncontrolled infections, other autoimmune diseases, pregnancy or lactation were excluded. This clonotype has a count of ten or more. Its antigen is unidentified. Source material: blood. This chain joins TRBV2 and TRBJ2-7; possibly TRBD1 for D (7 bases). The receptor was isolated from a woman in her 40s with Graves' ophthalmopathy. CDR3 nucleotides: TGTGCCACTGCCTCAGGGGGGTTCTCCTACGAGCAGTACTTC. Protein sequence: CATASGGFSYEQYF.